This TCR beta chain was retrieved from a study of blood T cell repertoires in COVID-19. This CDR3 is 13 amino acids long. The germline V gene encodes CDR1 MDHEN and CDR2 SYDVKM. Trimming took off 10 bases at V and 0 bases at J, with 12 bases between the two ends. Using immunoSEQ multiplex PCR, the repertoire was profiled, and TCRdb retains in-frame clones only, with some absent. Of about 49,000 clones listed, roughly 89% were seen once; the top ten hold roughly 1.4%. Sequencing input: peripheral blood. This TCR came from a man in his fifties with acute or convalescent COVID-19. The chain couples TRBV28 to TRBJ1-1; D not resolved. As DNA, the CDR3 is TGTGCCACCAGCAGGCCGCTGAACACTGAAGCTTTCTTT. Translation gives CATSRPLNTEAFF.